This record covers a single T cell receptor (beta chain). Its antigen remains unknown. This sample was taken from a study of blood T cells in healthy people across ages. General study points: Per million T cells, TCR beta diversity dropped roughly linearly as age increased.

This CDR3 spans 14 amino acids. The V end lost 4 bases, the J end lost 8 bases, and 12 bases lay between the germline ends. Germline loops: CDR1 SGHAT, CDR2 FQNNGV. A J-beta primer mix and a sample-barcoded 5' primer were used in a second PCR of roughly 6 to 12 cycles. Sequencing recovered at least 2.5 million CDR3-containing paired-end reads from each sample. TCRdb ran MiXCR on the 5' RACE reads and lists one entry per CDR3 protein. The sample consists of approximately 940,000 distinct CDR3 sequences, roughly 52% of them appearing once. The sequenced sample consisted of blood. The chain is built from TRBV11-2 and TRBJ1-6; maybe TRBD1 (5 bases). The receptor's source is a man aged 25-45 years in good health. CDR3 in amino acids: CASSSGTADSPLHF. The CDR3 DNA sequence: TGTGCCAGCAGCTCCGGGACCGCGGATTCACCCCTCCACTTT.